The 16 T cell receptor beta chains in this list originate from one sample, sequenced in a study of sequential checkpoint blockade in melanoma. The treatment denotes: randomized to nivolumab then ipilimumab (arm A) or the reverse (arm B). Method: immunoSEQ multiplex PCR; TCRdb's copy keeps in-frame clones and lacks some. This table holds around 5,200 clones, about 79% found once. The source material was CD8+ T cells sorted from blood (inferred from file names), sampled from a patient given nivolumab and ipilimumab in sequence. The receptors come from a human patient with melanoma. Some clones in this sample may be carry-over from other donors' samples.

The chain couples TRBV7-2 to TRBJ2-5; a possible D gene is TRBD1 (5 bases). Trimming took off 8 bases at V and 2 bases at J, with 18 bases between the two ends. CDR1 is SGHTA and CDR2 is FQGNSA in the germline V gene. This CDR3 has 15 residues. The CDR3 is CASRLGRLGQETQYF. The DNA of the CDR3 is TGTGCCAGCCGCCTGGGGCGCCTGGGGCAAGAGACCCAGTACTTC.

The chain joins TRBV29-1 to TRBJ2-1; D is perhaps TRBD2 (5 bases). V was shortened by 4 bases and J by 7 bases, with 5 bases between the two germline ends. Germline lookup yields CDR1 SQVTM and CDR2 ANQGSEA. There are 10 residues in the CDR3. The CDR3 sequence is CSVAGNEQFF. The CDR3 bases are TGCAGCGTTGCGGGGAATGAGCAGTTCTTC.

The chain joins TRBV18 to TRBJ1-5, with 7 positions matching TRBD1. V shed 6 bases and J 3 bases; nucleotides not matched to a gene: 5. The CDR3 consists of 14 residues. CDR1 and CDR2 (germline): KGHSH, LQKENI. The CDR3 sequence: CASSLRGANQPQHF. Written as DNA, the CDR3 is TGTGCCAGCTCGCTCAGGGGGGCCAATCAGCCCCAGCATTTT. Full variable domain (outside the CDR3, taken from reference TRBV18 and TRBJ1-5): NAGVMQNPRHLVRRRGQEARLRCSPMKGHSHVYWYRQLPEEGLKFMVYLQKENIIDESGMPKERFSAEFPKEGPSILRIQQVVRGDSAAYFCASSLRGANQPQHFGDGTRLSIL.

This clone was seen a few times. The gene calls are TRBV10-3 and TRBJ2-7; 7 bases align to TRBD2. Unmatched junction bases numbered 9, after V lost 11 bases and J lost 5 bases. The CDR3 contains 12 residues. Germline values: CDR1 ENHRY, CDR2 SYGVKD. CDR3 amino acids: CASWEGGHEQYF. CDR3 in DNA: TGTGCCTCCTGGGAGGGAGGCCACGAGCAGTACTTC.

The chain is built from TRBV7-8 and TRBJ2-1; 8 positions agree with TRBD2. CDR3 size: 13 residues. The junction had 8 bases not matched to a gene; V was cut back by 3 bases and J by 13 bases. CDR1 is SGHVS and CDR2 is FQNEAQ in the germline V gene. Here the CDR3 DNA reads TGTGCCAGCAGCTTTCGCGGGGGGCTTCTCCAGTTCTTC. It specifies CASSFRGGLLQFF.

The chain recombines TRBV28 with TRBJ2-7, with D perhaps matching TRBD1 (5 bases). This CDR3 region has 16 residues. Germline V gene lookup returns CDR1 MDHEN and CDR2 SYDVKM. V lost 6 bases, J lost 4 bases, and 22 bases lay in between. As DNA, the CDR3 is TGTGCCAGCAGGCCTTCCAGGGCCTTTGGTCAATACGAGCAGTACTTC. This encodes CASRPSRAFGQYEQYF.

This chain joins TRBV30 and TRBJ2-7; 9 positions agree with TRBD2. The CDR3 sequence is 15 residues long. V gave up 8 bases and J gave up 5 bases; unmatched junction bases: 16. CDR1 GTSNPN and CDR2 SVGIG come from the germline V gene (reference sequence). CDR3: CAVNLRRGGAHEQYF. The CDR3 nucleotides read TGTGCCGTAAACCTCAGGCGGGGGGGAGCCCACGAGCAGTACTTC.

The V and J genes are TRBV10-3 and TRBJ2-3, with 9 bases that match TRBD1. The J segment lost 2 bases and the V segment lost 0 bases, leaving 9 bases of the junction unmatched. In germline, CDR1 is ENHRY, CDR2 SYGVKD. The CDR3 covers 18 residues. CDR3 bases: TGTGCCATCAGTGAGTCACAGACAGGGGGTCCTCTCACAGATACGCAGTATTTT. Its translation is CAISESQTGGPLTDTQYF.

The rearrangement joins TRBV6-5 to TRBJ2-7, with D perhaps matching TRBD1 (6 bases). The CDR3 loop spans 15 amino acids. Trimming took off 0 bases at V and 2 bases at J, with 11 bases between the two ends. Germline V gene lookup returns CDR1 MNHEY and CDR2 SVGAGI. The CDR3 spells CASSYSGGSPYEQYF. CDR3 DNA sequence: TGTGCCAGCAGTTACTCAGGGGGTTCTCCCTACGAGCAGTACTTC.

The rearrangement joins TRBV11-3 to TRBJ2-7, with 8 bases fitting TRBD2. V lost 7 bases, J lost 3 bases, and 8 bases stayed unmatched. Germline CDR1 SGHNT, CDR2 YENEEA. There are 14 residues in the CDR3. The CDR3 DNA reads as TGTGCCAGCAATGCGGGGGGACCCCTCTACGAGCAGTACTTC. Translation: CASNAGGPLYEQYF.

The CDR3 DNA sequence: TGCGCCAGCAGCCAAGATCCAGCGGGGTCAAATGAGCAGTTCTTC. Translating it yields CASSQDPAGSNEQFF. The V call is TRBV4-3, the J call TRBJ2-1; 7 bases are shared with TRBD2. V gave up 0 bases and J gave up 7 bases; unmatched junction bases: 6. CDR1 LGHNA and CDR2 YSLEER come from the germline V gene. This CDR3 comprises 15 residues.

The chain carries TRBV4-3 and TRBJ2-5, with D perhaps matching TRBD2 (7 bases). The V gene lost 4 bases and the J gene lost 9 bases, with 24 bases spanning the gap. The germline V gene has CDR1 LGHNA and CDR2 YSLEER. This CDR3 has 16 amino acids. The DNA of the CDR3 is TGCGCCAGCAGCCCCCGGAGGGGGGGCGCCTCAATGGCCCAGTACTTC. Amino acid sequence: CASSPRRGGASMAQYF.

The chain is built from TRBV5-4 and TRBJ2-7; 8 bases are shared with TRBD2. CDR3 length equals 15 residues. V shed 1 base, J shed 3 bases, and the junction held 6 bases outside the gene matches. The germline gives CDR1 SGHNT, CDR2 YYREEE (reference sequence). Here the CDR3 DNA reads TGTGCCAGCAGCTTGCCGAGCGGGGGCTTCTACGAGCAGTACTTC. Its protein product is CASSLPSGGFYEQYF.

The chain uses TRBV7-8 and TRBJ2-2; D is perhaps TRBD1 (6 bases). Trimming removed 1 base from V and 3 bases from J, with 12 bases in between. The CDR3 runs to 16 residues. CDR1 SGHVS and CDR2 FQNEAQ come from the germline V gene. The CDR3 loop is CASSLELRGYTGELFF. CDR3 bases: TGTGCCAGCAGCTTAGAACTCAGGGGTTACACCGGGGAGCTGTTTTTT.

This clone occurred a few times. V is TRBV7-9 and J is TRBJ1-2; D ambiguous. The CDR3 has 13 residues. CDR1 and CDR2 (germline): SEHNR, FQNEAQ (reference sequence). Trimming left V 4 bases short and J 10 bases short, with 16 bases between. CDR3 sequence: CASSSDTASDYTF. The CDR3 DNA reads TGTGCCAGCAGCTCCGACACTGCCTCGGACTACACCTTC.

This clone was found a few times. The J gene is TRBJ2-3, the V gene TRBV27; D is uncertain. V was clipped by 8 bases and J by 3 bases, with 6 bases between them. Germline V CDR1 and CDR2: MNHEY, SMNVEV (reference sequence). CDR3 length: 11 amino acids. The CDR3 spells CASASTDTQYF. In DNA, the CDR3 is TGTGCCAGCGCCAGTACAGATACGCAGTATTTT.